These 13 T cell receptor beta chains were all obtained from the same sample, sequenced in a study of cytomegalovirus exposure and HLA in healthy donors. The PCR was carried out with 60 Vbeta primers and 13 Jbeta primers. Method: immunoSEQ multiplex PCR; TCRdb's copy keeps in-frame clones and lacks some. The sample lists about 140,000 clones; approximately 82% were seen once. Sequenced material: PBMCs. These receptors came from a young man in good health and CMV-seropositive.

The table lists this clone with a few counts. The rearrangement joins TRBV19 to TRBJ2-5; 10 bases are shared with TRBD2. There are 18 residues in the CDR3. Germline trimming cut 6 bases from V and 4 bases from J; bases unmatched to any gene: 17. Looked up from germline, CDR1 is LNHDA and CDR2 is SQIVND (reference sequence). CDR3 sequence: CASSLSGLAGVGAETQYF. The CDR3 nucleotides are TGTGCCAGTAGCCTCAGTGGGCTAGCGGGAGTAGGGGCAGAGACCCAGTACTTC.

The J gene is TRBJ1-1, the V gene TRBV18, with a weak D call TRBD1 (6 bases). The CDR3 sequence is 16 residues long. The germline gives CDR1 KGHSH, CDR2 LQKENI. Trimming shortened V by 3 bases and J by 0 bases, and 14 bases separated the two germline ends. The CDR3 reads CASSPSNRVMNTEAFF. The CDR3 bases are TGTGCCAGCTCACCGTCGAACAGGGTCATGAACACTGAAGCTTTCTTT.

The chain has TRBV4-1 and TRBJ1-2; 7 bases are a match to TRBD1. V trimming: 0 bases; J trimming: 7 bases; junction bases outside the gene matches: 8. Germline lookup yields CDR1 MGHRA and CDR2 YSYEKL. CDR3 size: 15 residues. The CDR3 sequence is CASSQEIDRAGGYTF. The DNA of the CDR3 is TGCGCCAGCAGCCAAGAGATAGACAGGGCGGGTGGCTACACCTTC.

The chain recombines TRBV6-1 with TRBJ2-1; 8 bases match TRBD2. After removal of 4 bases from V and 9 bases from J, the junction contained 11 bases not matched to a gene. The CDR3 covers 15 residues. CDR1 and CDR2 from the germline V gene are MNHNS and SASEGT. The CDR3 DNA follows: TGTGCCAGCAGTGTAACCCTTGGGACTAGGGTTGAGCAGTTCTTC. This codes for CASSVTLGTRVEQFF.

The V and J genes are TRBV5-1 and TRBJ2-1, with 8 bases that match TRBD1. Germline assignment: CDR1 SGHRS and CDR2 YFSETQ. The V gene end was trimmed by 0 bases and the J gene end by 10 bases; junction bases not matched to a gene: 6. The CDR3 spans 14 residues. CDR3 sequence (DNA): TGCGCCAGCAGCTTGGCCCAGGGGGCAAGAGAGCAGTTCTTC. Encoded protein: CASSLAQGAREQFF. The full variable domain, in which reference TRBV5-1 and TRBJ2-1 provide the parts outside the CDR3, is KAGVTQTPRYLIKTRGQQVTLSCSPISGHRSVSWYQQTPGQGLQFLFEYFSETQRNKGNFPGRFSGRQFSNSRSEMNVSTLELGDSALYLCASSLAQGAREQFFGPGTRLTVL.

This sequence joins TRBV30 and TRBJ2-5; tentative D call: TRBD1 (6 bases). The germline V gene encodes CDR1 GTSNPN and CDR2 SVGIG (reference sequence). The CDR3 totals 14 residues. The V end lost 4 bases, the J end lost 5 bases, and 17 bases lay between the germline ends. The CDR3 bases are TGTGCCTGGATCGTTATAGGGGGAACTGAGACCCAGTACTTC. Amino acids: CAWIVIGGTETQYF.

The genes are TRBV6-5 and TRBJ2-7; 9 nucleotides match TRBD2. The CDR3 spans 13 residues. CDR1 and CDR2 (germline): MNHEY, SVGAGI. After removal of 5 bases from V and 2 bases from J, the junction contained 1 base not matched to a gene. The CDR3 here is CASSQRGAYEQYF. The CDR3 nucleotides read TGTGCCAGCAGTCAGCGGGGGGCCTACGAGCAGTACTTC.

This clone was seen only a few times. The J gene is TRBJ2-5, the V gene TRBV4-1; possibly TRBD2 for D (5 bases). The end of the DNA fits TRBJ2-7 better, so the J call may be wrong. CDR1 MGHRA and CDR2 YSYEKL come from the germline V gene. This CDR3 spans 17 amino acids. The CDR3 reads CASSHQGGRSRSYEQYF. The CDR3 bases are TGCGCCAGCAGCCACCAAGGAGGCAGGTCAAGGTCCTACGAGCAGTACTTC.

As DNA, the CDR3 is TGCGCCAGCAGCCCCTCGGGGACTAGCGGGTACAATGAGCAGTTCTTC. This encodes CASSPSGTSGYNEQFF. The V gene is TRBV4-1, the J gene TRBJ2-1; 12 bases fit TRBD2. With 4 bases clipped from V and 4 bases from J, the junction kept 5 bases outside the gene matches. The germline V gene encodes CDR1 MGHRA and CDR2 YSYEKL. The CDR3 is 16 residues long.

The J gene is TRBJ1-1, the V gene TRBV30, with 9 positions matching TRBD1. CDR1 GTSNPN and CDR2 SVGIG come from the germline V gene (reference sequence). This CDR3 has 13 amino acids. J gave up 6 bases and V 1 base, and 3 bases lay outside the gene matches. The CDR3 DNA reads TGTGCCTGGAGTGGACAGGGGGTCGCTGAAGCTTTCTTT. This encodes CAWSGQGVAEAFF.

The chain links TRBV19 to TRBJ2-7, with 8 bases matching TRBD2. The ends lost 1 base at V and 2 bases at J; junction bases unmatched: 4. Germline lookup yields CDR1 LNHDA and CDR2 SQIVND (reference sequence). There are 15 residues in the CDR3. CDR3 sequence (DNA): TGTGCCAGTAGTATAGGCCAGCGGGGGCCCTACGAGCAGTACTTC. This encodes CASSIGQRGPYEQYF.

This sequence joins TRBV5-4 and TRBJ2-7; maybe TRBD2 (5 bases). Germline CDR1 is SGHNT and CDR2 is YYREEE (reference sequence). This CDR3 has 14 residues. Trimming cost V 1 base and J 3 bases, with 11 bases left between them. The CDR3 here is CASSLYLGNYEQYF. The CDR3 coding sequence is TGTGCCAGCAGCTTGTATCTCGGGAACTACGAGCAGTACTTC.

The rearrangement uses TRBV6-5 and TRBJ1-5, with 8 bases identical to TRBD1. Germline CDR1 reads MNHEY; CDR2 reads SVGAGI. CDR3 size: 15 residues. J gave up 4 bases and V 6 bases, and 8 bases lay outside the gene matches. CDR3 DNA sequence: TGTGCCAGCAGCACCGGGACAGGCTATAATCAGCCCCAGCATTTT. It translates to CASSTGTGYNQPQHF.